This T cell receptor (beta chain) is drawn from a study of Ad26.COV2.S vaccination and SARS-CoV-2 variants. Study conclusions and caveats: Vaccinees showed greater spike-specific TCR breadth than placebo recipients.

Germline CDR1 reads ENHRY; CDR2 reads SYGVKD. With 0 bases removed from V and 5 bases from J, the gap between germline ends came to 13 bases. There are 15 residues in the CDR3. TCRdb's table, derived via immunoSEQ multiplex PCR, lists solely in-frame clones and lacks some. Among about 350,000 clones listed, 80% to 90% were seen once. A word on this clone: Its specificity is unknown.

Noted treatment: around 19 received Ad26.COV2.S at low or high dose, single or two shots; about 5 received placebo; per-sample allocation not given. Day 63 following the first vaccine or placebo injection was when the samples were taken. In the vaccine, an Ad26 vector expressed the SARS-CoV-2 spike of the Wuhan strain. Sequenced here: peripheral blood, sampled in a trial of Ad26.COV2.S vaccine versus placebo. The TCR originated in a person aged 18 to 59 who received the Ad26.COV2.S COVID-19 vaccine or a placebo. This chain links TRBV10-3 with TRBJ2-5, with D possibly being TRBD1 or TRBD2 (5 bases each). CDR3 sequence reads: CAISESGAGWETQYF. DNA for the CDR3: TGTGCCATCAGTGAGTCCGGGGCCGGGTGGGAGACCCAGTACTTC.